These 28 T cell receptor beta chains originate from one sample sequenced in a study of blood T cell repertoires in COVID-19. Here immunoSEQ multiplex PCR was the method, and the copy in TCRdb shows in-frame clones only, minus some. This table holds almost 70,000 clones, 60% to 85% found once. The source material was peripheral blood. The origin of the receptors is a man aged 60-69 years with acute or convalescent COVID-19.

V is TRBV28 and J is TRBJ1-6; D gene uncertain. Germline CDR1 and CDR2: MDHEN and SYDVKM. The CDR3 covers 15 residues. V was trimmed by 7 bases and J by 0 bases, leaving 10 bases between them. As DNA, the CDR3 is TGTGCCAGCATCCCGAGGAGCTCCTATAATTCACCCCTCCACTTT. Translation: CASIPRSSYNSPLHF.

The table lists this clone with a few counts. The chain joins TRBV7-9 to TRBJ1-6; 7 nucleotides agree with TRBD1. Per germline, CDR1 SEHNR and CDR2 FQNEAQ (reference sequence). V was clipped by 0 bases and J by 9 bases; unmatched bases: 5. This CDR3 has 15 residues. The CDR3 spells CASSLADREGSPLHF. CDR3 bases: TGTGCCAGCAGCTTAGCAGACAGGGAAGGTTCACCCCTCCACTTT.

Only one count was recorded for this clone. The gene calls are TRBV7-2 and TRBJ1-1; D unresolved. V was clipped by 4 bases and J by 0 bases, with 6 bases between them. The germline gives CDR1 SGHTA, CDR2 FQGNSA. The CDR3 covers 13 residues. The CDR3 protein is CASSSVMNTEAFF. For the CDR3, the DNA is TGTGCCAGCAGCTCGGTCATGAACACTGAAGCTTTCTTT.

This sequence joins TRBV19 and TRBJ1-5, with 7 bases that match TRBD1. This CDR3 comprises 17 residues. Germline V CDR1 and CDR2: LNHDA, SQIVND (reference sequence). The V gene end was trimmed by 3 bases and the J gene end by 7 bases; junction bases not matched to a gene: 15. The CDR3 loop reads CASSIASWDRKGQPQHF. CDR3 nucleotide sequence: TGTGCCAGTAGTATCGCCTCCTGGGACAGAAAAGGGCAGCCCCAGCATTTT.

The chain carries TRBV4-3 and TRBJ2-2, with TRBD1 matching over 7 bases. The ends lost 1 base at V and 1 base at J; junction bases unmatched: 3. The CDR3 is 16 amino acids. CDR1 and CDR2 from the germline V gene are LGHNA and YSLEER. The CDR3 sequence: CASSQAGTENTGELFF. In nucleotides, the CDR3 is TGCGCCAGCAGCCAAGCCGGGACAGAGAACACCGGGGAGCTGTTTTTT.

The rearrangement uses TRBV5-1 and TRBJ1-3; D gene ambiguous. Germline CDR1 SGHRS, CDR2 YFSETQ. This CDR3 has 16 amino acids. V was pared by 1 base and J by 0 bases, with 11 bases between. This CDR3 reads CASSLQAGFSGNTIYF. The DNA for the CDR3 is TGCGCCAGCAGCTTGCAGGCAGGTTTCTCTGGAAACACCATATATTTT.

The CDR3 here is CASSLASRGQSGPSSYEQYF. CDR3 in DNA: TGTGCCAGCAGCCTAGCCTCACGGGGACAGAGCGGCCCTTCCTCCTACGAGCAGTACTTC. The rearrangement uses TRBV4-2 and TRBJ2-7; 7 positions match TRBD1. Germline V gives CDR1 LGHNA, CDR2 YNFKEQ. J was trimmed by 0 bases and V by 4 bases; bases with no gene match: 21. CDR3 length: 20 residues.

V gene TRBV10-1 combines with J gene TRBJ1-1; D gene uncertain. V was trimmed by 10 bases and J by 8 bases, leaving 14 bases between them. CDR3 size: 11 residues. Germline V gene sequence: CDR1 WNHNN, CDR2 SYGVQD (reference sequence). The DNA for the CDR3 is TGCGCCAACACTAGGCCGGACGAAGCTTTCTTT. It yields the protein CANTRPDEAFF.

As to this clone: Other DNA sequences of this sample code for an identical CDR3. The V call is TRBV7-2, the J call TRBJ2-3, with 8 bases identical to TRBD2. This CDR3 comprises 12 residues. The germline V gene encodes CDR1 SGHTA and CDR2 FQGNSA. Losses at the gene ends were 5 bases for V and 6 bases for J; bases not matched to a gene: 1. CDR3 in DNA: TGTGCCAGCAGCCCGGGGGGGGATACGCAGTATTTT. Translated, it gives CASSPGGDTQYF.

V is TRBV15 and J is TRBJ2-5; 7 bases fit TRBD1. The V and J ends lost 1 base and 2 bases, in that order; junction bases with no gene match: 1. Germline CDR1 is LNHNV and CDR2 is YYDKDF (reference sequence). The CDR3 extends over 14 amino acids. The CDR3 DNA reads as TGTGCCACCAGCAGAGGGGACAGTCAAGAGACCCAGTACTTC. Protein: CATSRGDSQETQYF.

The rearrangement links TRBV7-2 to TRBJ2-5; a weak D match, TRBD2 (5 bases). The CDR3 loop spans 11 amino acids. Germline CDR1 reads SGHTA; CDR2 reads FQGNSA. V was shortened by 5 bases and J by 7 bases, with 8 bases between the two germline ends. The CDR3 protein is CASSLRGTQYF. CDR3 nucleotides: TGTGCCAGCAGCCTCCGGGGGACCCAGTACTTC.

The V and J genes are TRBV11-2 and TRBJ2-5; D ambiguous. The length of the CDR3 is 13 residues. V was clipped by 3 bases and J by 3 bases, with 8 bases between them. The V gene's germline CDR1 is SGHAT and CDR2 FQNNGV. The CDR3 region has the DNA TGTGCCAGCAGCTTTTTTCCTGAAGAGACCCAGTACTTC. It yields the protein CASSFFPEETQYF. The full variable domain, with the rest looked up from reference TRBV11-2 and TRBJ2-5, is EAGVAQSPRYKIIEKRQSVAFWCNPISGHATLYWYQQILGQGPKLLIQFQNNGVVDDSQLPKDRFSAERLKGVDSTLKIQPAKLEDSAVYLCASSFFPEETQYFGPGTRLLVL.

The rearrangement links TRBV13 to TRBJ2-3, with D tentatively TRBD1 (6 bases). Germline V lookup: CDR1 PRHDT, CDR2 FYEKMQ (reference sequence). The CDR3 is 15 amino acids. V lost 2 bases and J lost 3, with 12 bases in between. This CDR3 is CASSLISQGTDTQYF. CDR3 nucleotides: TGTGCCAGCAGCTTAATCTCACAGGGTACAGATACGCAGTATTTT.

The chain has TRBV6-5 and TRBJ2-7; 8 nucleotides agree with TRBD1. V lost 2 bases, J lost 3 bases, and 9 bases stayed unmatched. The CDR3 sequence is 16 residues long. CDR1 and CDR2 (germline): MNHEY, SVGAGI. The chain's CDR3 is CASSYIPGQDYYEQYF. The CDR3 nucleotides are TGTGCCAGCAGTTACATTCCGGGACAGGATTACTACGAGCAGTACTTC.

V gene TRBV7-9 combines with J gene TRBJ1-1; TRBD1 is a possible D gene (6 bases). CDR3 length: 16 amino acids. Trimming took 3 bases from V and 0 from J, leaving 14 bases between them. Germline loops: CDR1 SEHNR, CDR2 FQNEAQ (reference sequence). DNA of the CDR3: TGTGCCAGCAGCTTTGGATCAACAGGGCTGAACACTGAAGCTTTCTTT. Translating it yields CASSFGSTGLNTEAFF.

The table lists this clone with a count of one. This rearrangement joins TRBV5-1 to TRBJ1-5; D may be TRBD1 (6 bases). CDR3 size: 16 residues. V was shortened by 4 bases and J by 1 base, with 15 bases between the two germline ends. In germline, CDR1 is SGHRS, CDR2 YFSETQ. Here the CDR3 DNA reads TGCGCCAGCAGCGCCGGACAGCTCAACAGCAATCAGCCCCAGCATTTT. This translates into CASSAGQLNSNQPQHF.

CDR3: CATSDARDRGQETQYF. For the CDR3, the DNA is TGTGCCACCAGTGATGCCCGGGACAGGGGGCAAGAGACCCAGTACTTC. This chain uses TRBV24-1 with TRBJ2-5, with 11 bases matching TRBD1. Unmatched junction bases numbered 4, after V lost 3 bases and J lost 2 bases. The CDR3 contains 16 residues. Germline V gene data show CDR1 as KGHDR and CDR2 as SFDVKD.

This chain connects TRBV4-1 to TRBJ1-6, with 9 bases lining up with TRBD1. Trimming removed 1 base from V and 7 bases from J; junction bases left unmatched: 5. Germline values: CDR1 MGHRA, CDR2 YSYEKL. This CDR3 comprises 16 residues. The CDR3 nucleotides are TGCGCCAGCAGCCAAGTTTCCGGGACAGGGAATTCACCCCTCCACTTT. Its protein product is CASSQVSGTGNSPLHF.

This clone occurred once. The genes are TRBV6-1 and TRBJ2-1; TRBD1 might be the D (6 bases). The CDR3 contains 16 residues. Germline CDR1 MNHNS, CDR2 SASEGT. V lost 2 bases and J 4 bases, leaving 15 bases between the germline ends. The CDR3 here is CASSERQGSVYNEQFF. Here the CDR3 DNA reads TGTGCCAGCAGTGAAAGGCAGGGGTCGGTATACAATGAGCAGTTCTTC.

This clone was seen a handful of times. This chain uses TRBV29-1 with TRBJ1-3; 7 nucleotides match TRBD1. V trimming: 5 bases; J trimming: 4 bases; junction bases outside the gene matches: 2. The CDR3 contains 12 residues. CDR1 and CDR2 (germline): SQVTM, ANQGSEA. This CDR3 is CSVPGQGNTIYF. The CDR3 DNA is TGCAGCGTTCCGGGACAGGGAAACACCATATATTTT.

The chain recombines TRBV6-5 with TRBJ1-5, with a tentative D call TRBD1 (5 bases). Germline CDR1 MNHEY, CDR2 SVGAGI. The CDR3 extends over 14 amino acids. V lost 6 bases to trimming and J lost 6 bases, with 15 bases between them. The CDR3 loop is CASRTGGTSQPQHF. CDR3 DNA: TGTGCCAGCAGAACGGGGGGAACAAGTCAGCCCCAGCATTTT.

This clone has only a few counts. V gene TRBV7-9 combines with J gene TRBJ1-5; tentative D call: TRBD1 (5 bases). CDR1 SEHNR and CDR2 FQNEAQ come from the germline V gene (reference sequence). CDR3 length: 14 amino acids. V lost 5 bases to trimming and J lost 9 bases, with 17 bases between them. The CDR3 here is CASSPLGGGGPQHF. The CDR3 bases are TGTGCCAGCAGCCCCCTAGGTGGGGGAGGGCCCCAGCATTTT. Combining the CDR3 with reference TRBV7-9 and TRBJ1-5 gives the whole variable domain DTGVSQNPRHKITKRGQNVTFRCDPISEHNRLYWYRQTLGQGPEFLTYFQNEAQLEKSRLLSDRFSAERPKGSFSTLEIQRTEQGDSAMYLCASSPLGGGGPQHFGDGTRLSIL.

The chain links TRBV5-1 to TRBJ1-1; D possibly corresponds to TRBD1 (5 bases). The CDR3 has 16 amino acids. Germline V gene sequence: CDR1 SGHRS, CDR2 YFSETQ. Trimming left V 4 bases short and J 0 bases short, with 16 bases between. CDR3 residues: CASSIRTYTMNTEAFF. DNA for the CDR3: TGCGCCAGCAGCATCAGGACATATACGATGAACACTGAAGCTTTCTTT.

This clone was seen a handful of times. CDR3 sequence: CASSSQQGGTQYF. The CDR3, as DNA: TGTGCCAGCAGTTCGCAGCAAGGCGGTACGCAGTATTTT. The rearrangement uses TRBV12-3 or TRBV12-4 and TRBJ2-3; no clear D gene. The CDR3 contains 13 residues. Trimming took off 4 bases at V and 8 bases at J, with 13 bases between the two ends.

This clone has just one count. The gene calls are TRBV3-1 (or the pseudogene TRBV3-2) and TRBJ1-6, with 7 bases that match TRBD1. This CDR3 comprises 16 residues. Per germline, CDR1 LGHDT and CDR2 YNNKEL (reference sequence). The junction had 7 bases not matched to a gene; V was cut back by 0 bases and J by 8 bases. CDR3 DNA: TGTGCCAGCAGCCAAGAGGGTAGGGGGCTCCATTCACCCCTCCACTTT. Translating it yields CASSQEGRGLHSPLHF.

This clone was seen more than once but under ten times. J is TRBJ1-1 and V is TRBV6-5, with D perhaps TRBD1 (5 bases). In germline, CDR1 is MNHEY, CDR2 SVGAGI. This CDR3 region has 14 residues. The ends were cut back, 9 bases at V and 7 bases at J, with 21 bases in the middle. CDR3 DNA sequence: TGTGCCAGTCTCTCTCCCAGGACACCTTATGAAGCTTTCTTT. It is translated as CASLSPRTPYEAFF.

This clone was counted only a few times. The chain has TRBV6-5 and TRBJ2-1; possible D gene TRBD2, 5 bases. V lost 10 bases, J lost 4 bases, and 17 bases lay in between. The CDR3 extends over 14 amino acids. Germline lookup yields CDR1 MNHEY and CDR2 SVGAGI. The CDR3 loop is CATTPGNQYNEQFF. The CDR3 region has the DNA TGTGCCACCACTCCGGGAAATCAGTACAATGAGCAGTTCTTC.

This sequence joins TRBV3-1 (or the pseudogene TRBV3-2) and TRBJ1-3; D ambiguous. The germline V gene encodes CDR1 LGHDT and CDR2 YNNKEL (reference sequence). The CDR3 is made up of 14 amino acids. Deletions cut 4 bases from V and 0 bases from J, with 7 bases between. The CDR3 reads CASSLASSGNTIYF. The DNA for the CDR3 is TGTGCCAGCAGCCTAGCAAGCTCTGGAAACACCATATATTTT.